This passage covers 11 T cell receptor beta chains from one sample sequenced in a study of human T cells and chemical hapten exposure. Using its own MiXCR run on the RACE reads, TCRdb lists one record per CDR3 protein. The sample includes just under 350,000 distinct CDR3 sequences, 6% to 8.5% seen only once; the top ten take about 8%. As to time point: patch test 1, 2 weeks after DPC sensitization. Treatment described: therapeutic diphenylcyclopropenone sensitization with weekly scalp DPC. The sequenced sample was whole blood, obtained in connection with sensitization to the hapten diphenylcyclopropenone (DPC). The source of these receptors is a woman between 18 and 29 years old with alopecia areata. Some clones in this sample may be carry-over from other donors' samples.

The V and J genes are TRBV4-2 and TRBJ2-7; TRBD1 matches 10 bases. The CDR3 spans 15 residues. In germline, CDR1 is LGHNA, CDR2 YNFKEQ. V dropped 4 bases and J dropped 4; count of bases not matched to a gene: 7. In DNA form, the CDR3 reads TGTGCCAGCAGCCCGACGACAGGGGGCGAGTACGAGCAGTACTTC. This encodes CASSPTTGGEYEQYF.

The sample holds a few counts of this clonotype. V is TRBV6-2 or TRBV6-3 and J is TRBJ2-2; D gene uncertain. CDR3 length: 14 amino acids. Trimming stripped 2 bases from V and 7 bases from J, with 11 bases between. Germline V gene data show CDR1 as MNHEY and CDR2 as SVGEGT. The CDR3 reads CASSYGLQNGELFF. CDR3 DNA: TGTGCCAGCAGTTACGGGCTCCAGAACGGGGAGCTGTTTTTT.

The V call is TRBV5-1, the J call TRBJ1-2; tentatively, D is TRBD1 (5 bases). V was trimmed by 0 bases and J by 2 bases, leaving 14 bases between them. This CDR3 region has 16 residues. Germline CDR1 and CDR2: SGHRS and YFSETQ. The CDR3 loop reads CASSLVEGLENYGYTF. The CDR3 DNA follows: TGCGCCAGCAGCTTGGTGGAGGGACTAGAGAACTATGGCTACACCTTC.

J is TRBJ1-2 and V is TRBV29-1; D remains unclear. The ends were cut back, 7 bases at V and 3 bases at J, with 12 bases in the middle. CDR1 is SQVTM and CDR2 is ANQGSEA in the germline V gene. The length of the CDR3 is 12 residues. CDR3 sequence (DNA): TGCAGCGCATACGAGCAGGACTATGGCTACACCTTC. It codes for CSAYEQDYGYTF.

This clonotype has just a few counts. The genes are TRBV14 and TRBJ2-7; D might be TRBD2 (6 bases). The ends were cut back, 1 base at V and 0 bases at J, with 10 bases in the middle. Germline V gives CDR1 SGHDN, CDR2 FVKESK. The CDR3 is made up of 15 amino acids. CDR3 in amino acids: CASSQVQGLSYEQYF. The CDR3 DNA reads TGTGCCAGCAGCCAAGTTCAGGGACTCTCCTACGAGCAGTACTTC.

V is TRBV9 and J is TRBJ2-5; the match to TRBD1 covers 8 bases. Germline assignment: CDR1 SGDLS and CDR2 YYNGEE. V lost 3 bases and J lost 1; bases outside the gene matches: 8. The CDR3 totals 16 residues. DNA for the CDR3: TGTGCCAGCAGCGCAGGGGGCGCTGGTACCCAAGAGACCCAGTACTTC. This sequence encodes CASSAGGAGTQETQYF.

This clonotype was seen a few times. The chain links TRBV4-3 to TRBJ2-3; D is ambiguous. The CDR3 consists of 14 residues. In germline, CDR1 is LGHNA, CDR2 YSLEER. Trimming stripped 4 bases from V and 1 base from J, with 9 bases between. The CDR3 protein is CASSRTTGTDTQYF. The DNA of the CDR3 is TGCGCCAGCAGCCGTACTACGGGCACAGATACGCAGTATTTT.

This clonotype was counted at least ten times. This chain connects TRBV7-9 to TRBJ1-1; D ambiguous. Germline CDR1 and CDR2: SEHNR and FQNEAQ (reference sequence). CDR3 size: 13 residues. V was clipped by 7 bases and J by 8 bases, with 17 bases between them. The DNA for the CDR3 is TGTGCCAGCACCCCCCCCGGAGAATACGAAGCTTTCTTT. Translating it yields CASTPPGEYEAFF. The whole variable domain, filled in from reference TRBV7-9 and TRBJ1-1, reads DTGVSQNPRHKITKRGQNVTFRCDPISEHNRLYWYRQTLGQGPEFLTYFQNEAQLEKSRLLSDRFSAERPKGSFSTLEIQRTEQGDSAMYLCASTPPGEYEAFFGQGTRLTVV.

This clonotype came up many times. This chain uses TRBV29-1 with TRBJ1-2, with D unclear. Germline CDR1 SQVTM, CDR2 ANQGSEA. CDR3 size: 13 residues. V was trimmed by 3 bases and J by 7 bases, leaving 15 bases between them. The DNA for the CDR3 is TGCAGCGTTGACGTAACAAGGAGGGCTGGCTACACCTTC. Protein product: CSVDVTRRAGYTF.

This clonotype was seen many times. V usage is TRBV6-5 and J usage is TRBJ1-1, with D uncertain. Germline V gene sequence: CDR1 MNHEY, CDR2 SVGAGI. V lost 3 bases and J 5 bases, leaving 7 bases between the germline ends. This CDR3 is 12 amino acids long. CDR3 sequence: CASSYAGTEAFF. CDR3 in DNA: TGTGCCAGCAGTTATGCCGGGACTGAAGCTTTCTTT.

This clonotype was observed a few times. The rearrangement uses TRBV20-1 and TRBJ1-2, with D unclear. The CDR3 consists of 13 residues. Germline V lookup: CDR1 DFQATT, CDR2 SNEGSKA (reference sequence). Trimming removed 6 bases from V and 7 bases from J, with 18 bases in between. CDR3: CSASRADRFGYTF. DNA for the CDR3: TGCAGTGCGAGCCGGGCCGATCGTTTTGGCTACACCTTC.